Given below is one TCR beta chain in context. Antigen unknown. This sample is drawn from a study of lymphopenia after photon versus proton radiotherapy. The protocol was immunoSEQ multiplex PCR, while the TCRdb copy is restricted to in-frame clones and leaves out a portion. The sample includes around 70,000 clones, 80% to 95% of them seen just once. Whole-study findings and limits: Post-nadir TCR diversity decline inversely tracked overall survival among those who died. After lymphocyte nadir, photon-treated repertoires showed oligoclonal expansion, especially CD8+ Temra. Under photons, naive T cells and diversity fell while effector/memory populations rose.

Germline lookup yields CDR1 LNHDA and CDR2 SQIVND (reference sequence). Trimming took 7 bases from V and 7 from J, leaving 14 bases between them. This CDR3 has 13 amino acids. This TCR came from a woman aged 40 to 49 with cholangiocarcinoma. This chain connects TRBV19 to TRBJ1-5; D remains ambiguous. The material was peripheral blood, obtained from a patient treated with photon-based radiotherapy. The CDR3 sequence is CASTLWEGQPQHF. The CDR3 nucleotides read TGTGCCAGTACCTTATGGGAGGGCCAGCCCCAGCATTTT.